Each of the 18 T cell receptor beta chains below was sequenced from the same sample in a study of T cells after yellow fever vaccination. In TCRdb, the 5' RACE reads were re-called with MiXCR into one record per CDR3 protein. The sample yields around 160,000 distinct CDR3 sequences, 5.5% to 7.5% seen once. This specimen consisted of CD4+ T cells sorted from PBMCs, obtained 4 to 6 days after the first yellow fever vaccination. The receptors come from a man between 18 and 29 years old who received the YFV17D yellow fever vaccine.

CDR3 loop: CASSPGTWDSPLHF. CDR3 nucleotide sequence: TGTGCCAGCAGCCCCGGGACCTGGGATTCACCCCTCCACTTT. V and J are TRBV5-5 and TRBJ1-6, with D possibly matching TRBD1 (5 bases). This CDR3 has 14 residues. Germline V CDR1 and CDR2: SGHKS, YYEKEE (reference sequence). The V end was cut by 4 bases, the J end by 8 bases, with 13 bases between.

This clonotype was found many times. V and J are TRBV6-1 and TRBJ2-3, with TRBD1 identical over 7 bases. V was clipped by 6 bases and J by 2 bases; unmatched bases: 5. The germline CDR1 and CDR2 sequences are MNHNS and SASEGT. This CDR3 is 14 amino acids long. The CDR3 region is CASSGTVTTDTQYF. The CDR3 bases are TGTGCCAGCAGCGGGACAGTGACCACAGATACGCAGTATTTT.

This clonotype was counted a few times. The chain combines TRBV10-3 with TRBJ1-6; D unresolved. Germline V gives CDR1 ENHRY, CDR2 SYGVKD. The CDR3 is 13 amino acids. The ends were cut back, 11 bases at V and 8 bases at J, with 16 bases in the middle. As DNA, the CDR3 is TGTGCCGTCCAGGACCTTCCAGATTCACCCCTCCACTTT. Translated, it gives CAVQDLPDSPLHF.

This clonotype was counted ten times or more. V is TRBV7-2 and J is TRBJ2-2; D is possibly TRBD1 (6 bases). This CDR3 region has 16 residues. The V gene lost 5 bases and the J gene lost 1 base, with 14 bases spanning the gap. Germline CDR1 SGHTA, CDR2 FQGNSA. CDR3 sequence reads: CASSPQGRLNTGELFF. The DNA for the CDR3 is TGTGCCAGCAGCCCACAGGGCAGGCTGAACACCGGGGAGCTGTTTTTT. The entire variable domain, with the rest obtained from reference TRBV7-2 and TRBJ2-2, is as follows: GAGVSQSPSNKVTEKGKDVELRCDPISGHTALYWYRQSLGQGLEFLIYFQGNSAPDKSGLPSDRFSAERTGGSVSTLTIQRTQQEDSAVYLCASSPQGRLNTGELFFGEGSRLTVL.

Many counts were recorded for this clonotype. The V gene is TRBV18, the J gene TRBJ1-6; possible D gene TRBD1, 6 bases. The CDR3 has 18 amino acids. Trimming shortened V by 3 bases and J by 4 bases, and 19 bases separated the two germline ends. Germline V gives CDR1 KGHSH, CDR2 LQKENI. CDR3 nucleotides: TGTGCCAGCTCACCGACCGGACAGCGAAGAGTTTATAATTCACCCCTCCACTTT. It specifies CASSPTGQRRVYNSPLHF.

This clonotype turned up a few times. The chain combines TRBV7-9 with TRBJ2-2, with 8 bases identical to TRBD1. This CDR3 is 16 amino acids long. V lost 5 bases and J lost 1; bases outside the gene matches: 6. Germline V gene lookup returns CDR1 SEHNR and CDR2 FQNEAQ (reference sequence). DNA for the CDR3: TGTGCCAGCAGCCGCAGGGGGCTACGGAACACCGGGGAGCTGTTTTTT. It specifies CASSRRGLRNTGELFF.

This clonotype was observed a few times. V and J are TRBV5-4 and TRBJ2-7; 10 nucleotides line up with TRBD1. Germline V lookup: CDR1 SGHNT, CDR2 YYREEE (reference sequence). The CDR3 loop spans 15 amino acids. V lost 5 bases and J lost 6; bases outside the gene matches: 11. As DNA, the CDR3 is TGTGCCAGCAGTAAACCGGGACAGGGGTATAGCGAGCAGTACTTC. Translated, it gives CASSKPGQGYSEQYF. Variable domain in full (rest from reference TRBV5-4 and TRBJ2-7): ETGVTQSPTHLIKTRGQQVTLRCSSQSGHNTVSWYQQALGQGPQFIFQYYREEENGRGNFPPRFSGLQFPNYSSELNVNALELDDSALYLCASSKPGQGYSEQYFGPGTRLTVT.

There are many counts of this clonotype. This sequence joins TRBV5-5 and TRBJ2-3, with a weak D call TRBD2 (6 bases). Trimming pared 3 bases from V and 2 bases from J, leaving 16 bases between. Germline V gene data show CDR1 as SGHKS and CDR2 as YYEKEE (reference sequence). The CDR3 is 16 residues long. The CDR3 sequence is CASSSRGGAATDTQYF. Here the CDR3 DNA reads TGTGCCAGCAGCTCGAGAGGAGGGGCGGCCACAGATACGCAGTATTTT.

This clonotype has a count of ten or more. This rearrangement joins TRBV6-4 to TRBJ2-7; 7 bases fit TRBD1. This CDR3 is built from 13 residues. Germline V gene lookup returns CDR1 MRHNA and CDR2 SNTAGT. Trimming cost V 11 bases and J 5 bases; bases outside gene matches: 12. The DNA for the CDR3 is TGTGCCTGGCGAGACAGGGTAACGGACGAGCAGTACTTC. It translates to CAWRDRVTDEQYF.

This clonotype was counted many times. This chain uses TRBV4-1 with TRBJ2-2; TRBD1 matches at 7 bases. CDR3 size: 16 residues. The ends lost 3 bases at V and 1 base at J; junction bases unmatched: 5. Germline CDR1 is MGHRA and CDR2 is YSYEKL. The DNA for the CDR3 is TGCGCCAGCAGCCAGGTAGGGGGCTGGAACACCGGGGAGCTGTTTTTT. Residues: CASSQVGGWNTGELFF.

This clonotype was picked up many times. The chain uses TRBV6-2 or TRBV6-3 and TRBJ2-5; 12 bases align to TRBD2. The CDR3 covers 16 residues. The V and J ends lost 5 bases and 5 bases, in that order; junction bases with no gene match: 9. Germline V gene sequence: CDR1 MNHEY, CDR2 SVGEGT. This chain's CDR3 is CASSPRTSGVQETQYF. In nucleotides, the CDR3 is TGTGCCAGCAGTCCCCGGACTAGCGGGGTCCAGGAGACCCAGTACTTC.

This clonotype was seen a few times. The chain employs TRBV5-1 and TRBJ1-3, with 7 bases lining up with TRBD1. The germline CDR1 and CDR2 sequences are SGHRS and YFSETQ. CDR3 length: 16 residues. Unmatched junction bases numbered 4, after V lost 1 base and J lost 0 bases. In DNA form, the CDR3 reads TGCGCCAGCAGCTTGACAGGGGAAAGCTCTGGAAACACCATATATTTT. Amino acid sequence: CASSLTGESSGNTIYF.

This clonotype was detected many times. CDR3 in DNA: TGTGCCAGCAGCTTAATCCGTCTCCAAGAGACCCAGTACTTC. Protein product: CASSLIRLQETQYF. The chain combines TRBV7-2 with TRBJ2-5; D unresolved. V lost 2 bases and J 1 base, leaving 8 bases between the germline ends. This CDR3 has 14 amino acids. Germline V lookup: CDR1 SGHTA, CDR2 FQGNSA.

As to this clonotype: A much more abundant neighbour one base away suggests this may be a read error. V usage is TRBV6-1 and J usage is TRBJ2-1, with unresolved D. Germline lookup yields CDR1 MNHNS and CDR2 SASEGT. V was shortened by 11 bases and J by 0 bases, with 14 bases between the two germline ends. The length of the CDR3 is 14 residues. CDR3 amino acids: CAGKRRSSYNEQFF. CDR3 sequence (DNA): TGTGCCGGCAAGCGCCGAAGCTCCTACAATGAGCAGTTCTTC.

In its sample, this clonotype was seen a few times. The chain employs TRBV11-2 and TRBJ2-2; 10 bases agree with TRBD2. Germline V gives CDR1 SGHAT, CDR2 FQNNGV. J lost 3 bases, V lost 5 bases, and 9 bases had no gene match. This CDR3 spans 17 amino acids. The CDR3 coding sequence is TGTGCCAGCAGCAGAAACCCTAGCGGGGGAGACACCGGGGAGCTGTTTTTT. Translating gives CASSRNPSGGDTGELFF. The full variable domain, in which reference TRBV11-2 and TRBJ2-2 provide the parts outside the CDR3, is EAGVAQSPRYKIIEKRQSVAFWCNPISGHATLYWYQQILGQGPKLLIQFQNNGVVDDSQLPKDRFSAERLKGVDSTLKIQPAKLEDSAVYLCASSRNPSGGDTGELFFGEGSRLTVL.

This chain joins TRBV5-4 and TRBJ2-3, with a weak D call TRBD1 (6 bases). This CDR3 has 17 amino acids. Germline V gene lookup returns CDR1 SGHNT and CDR2 YYREEE (reference sequence). Trimming pared 0 bases from V and 2 bases from J, leaving 16 bases between. The CDR3 bases are TGTGCCAGCAGCTTGGGAGGGGGTCTGGCCTCCACAGATACGCAGTATTTT. This translates into CASSLGGGLASTDTQYF.

This clonotype was recorded many times. The J gene is TRBJ1-2, the V gene TRBV5-6; D may be TRBD1 (5 bases). The V and J ends lost 4 bases and 4 bases respectively, with 11 bases between them. The CDR3 covers 13 residues. Germline V gives CDR1 SGHDT, CDR2 YYEEEE. The CDR3 reads CASSGRDGYGYTF. The CDR3 DNA is TGTGCCAGCAGCGGCCGGGACGGCTATGGCTACACCTTC.

This clonotype was seen many times. The rearrangement links TRBV5-1 to TRBJ2-3; D is perhaps TRBD1 (6 bases). The CDR3 is made up of 14 amino acids. Germline values: CDR1 SGHRS, CDR2 YFSETQ. Trimming took 3 bases from V and 2 from J, leaving 10 bases between them. CDR3 residues: CASSSQGYTDTQYF. DNA for the CDR3: TGCGCCAGCAGCTCACAGGGCTACACAGATACGCAGTATTTT.